This TCR beta chain was sequenced in a study of CD8 T cells in Susac syndrome. As to this clonotype: Its antigen is undetermined.

Overall study results and limits: The relatively small number of individuals in the TCR sequencing and HLA analysis was acknowledged by the study.

Reverse transcription of about 0.45 to 1 ug RNA used random hexamers. A multiplex approach, immunoSEQ multiplex PCR, amplified TCR beta CDR3 across 54 Vbeta and 13 Jbeta. TCRdb redid the calling of the immunoSEQ multiplex PCR reads with MiXCR, one entry per CDR3 protein. The table shows some 220,000 distinct CDR3 sequences, with about 95% occurring only once. Relapsing-remitting disease, either stable or active, was present in the treatment-naive patients who were the multiple sclerosis controls. Isolation of CD8+ and CD4+ T cells was performed negatively, whereas enrichment of TEMRA cells was done by FACS. Germline V CDR1 and CDR2: MDHEN, SYDVKM. Germline trimming cut 4 bases from V and 8 bases from J; bases unmatched to any gene: 4. This CDR3 region has 13 residues.

The V call is TRBV28, the J call TRBJ1-4, with 7 bases fitting TRBD1. Sequenced: CD4+ T cells from PBMCs. The source of this sequence is a human donor with multiple sclerosis. This chain's CDR3 is CASSWDSPEKLFF. The CDR3 DNA follows: TGTGCCAGCAGTTGGGACAGCCCCGAAAAACTGTTTTTT.